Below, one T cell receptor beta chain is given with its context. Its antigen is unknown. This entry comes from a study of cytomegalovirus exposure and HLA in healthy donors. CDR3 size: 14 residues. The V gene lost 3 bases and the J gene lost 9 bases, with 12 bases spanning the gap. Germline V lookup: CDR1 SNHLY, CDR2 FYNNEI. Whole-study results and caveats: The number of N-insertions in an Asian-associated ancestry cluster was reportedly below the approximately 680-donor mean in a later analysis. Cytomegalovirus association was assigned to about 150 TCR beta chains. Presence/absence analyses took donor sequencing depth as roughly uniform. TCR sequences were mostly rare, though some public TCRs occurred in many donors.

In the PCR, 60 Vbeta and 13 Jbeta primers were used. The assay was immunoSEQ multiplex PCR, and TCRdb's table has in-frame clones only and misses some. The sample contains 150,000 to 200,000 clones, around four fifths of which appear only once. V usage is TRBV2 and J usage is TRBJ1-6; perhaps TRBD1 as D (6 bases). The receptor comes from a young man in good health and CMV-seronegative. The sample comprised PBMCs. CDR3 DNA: TGTGCCAGCAGTGATTTTACAGGGCTTTCACCCCTCCACTTT. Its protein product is CASSDFTGLSPLHF.